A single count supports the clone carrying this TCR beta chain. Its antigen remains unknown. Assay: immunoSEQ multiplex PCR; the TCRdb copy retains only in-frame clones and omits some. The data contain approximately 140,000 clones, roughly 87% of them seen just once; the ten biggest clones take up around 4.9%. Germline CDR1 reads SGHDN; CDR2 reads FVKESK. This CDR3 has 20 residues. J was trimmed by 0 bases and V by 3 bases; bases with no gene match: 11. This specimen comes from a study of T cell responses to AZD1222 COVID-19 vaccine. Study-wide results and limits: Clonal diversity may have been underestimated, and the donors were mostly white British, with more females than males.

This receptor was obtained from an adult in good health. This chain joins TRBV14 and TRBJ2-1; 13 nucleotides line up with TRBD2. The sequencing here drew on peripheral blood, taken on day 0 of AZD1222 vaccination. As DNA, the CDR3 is TGTGCCAGCAGCCAGCGGCTAGGACTAGCGGGGGCCAGCTCCTACAATGAGCAGTTCTTC. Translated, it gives CASSQRLGLAGASSYNEQFF.